This is a list of T cell receptor beta chains from one sample in a study of T cells in Graves' hyperthyroidism and ophthalmopathy. TCRdb itself ran the multiplex PCR reads through MiXCR, one entry per CDR3 protein. The sample has some 580,000 distinct CDR3 sequences; about 16% are singletons. The material sequenced was blood. These receptors came from a woman in her 40s with Graves' ophthalmopathy. The CDR3 runs from the conserved cysteine through the conserved F or W. D genes are given only for firm matches. Only some rows state a clone size, as once, few, many or a class for expanded clones.

.,TRBV7-8,many,TRBJ1-3,TGTGCCAGCAGCTTCTTTTCTGGAAACACCATATATTTT,CASSFFSGNTIYF
TRBD1,TRBV6-1,many,TRBJ2-7,TGTGCCAGCAAAAGACAGGGGGTAGGCGAGCAGTACTTC,CASKRQGVGEQYF
TRBD2,TRBV5-1,many,TRBJ2-1,TGCGCCAGCAGCTTTGCCCCGACTAGCATGGAGGGTGAGCAGTTCTTC,CASSFAPTSMEGEQFF
.,TRBV6-5,.,TRBJ2-1,TGTGCCAGCAGTTACCAACCGACAGGTCCCTACGATGAGCAGTTCTTC,CASSYQPTGPYDEQFF
.,TRBV3-1,few,TRBJ2-2,TGTGCCAGCAGCCCCGCCCGCAGGGCCGGGGAGCTGTTTTTT,CASSPARRAGELFF
.,TRBV7-3,once,TRBJ2-5,TGTGCCAGCAGCTCAACCATGGGGACCCCCAAGTACTTC,CASSSTMGTPKYF
TRBD1,TRBV7-3,many,TRBJ1-1,TGTGCCAGCAGCTTAGAGGGACAGGGTGCCACTGAAGCTTTCTTT,CASSLEGQGATEAFF
TRBD1,TRBV28,many,TRBJ1-1,TGTGCCAGCAGCTCACAGGGGGCGTACACTGAAGCTTTCTTT,CASSSQGAYTEAFF
TRBD2,TRBV3-1,few,TRBJ2-1,TGTGCCAGCAGCCAACATAGGGTAGCGGGGAGCTCCTACAATGAGCAGTTCTTC,CASSQHRVAGSSYNEQFF
.,TRBV6-5,.,TRBJ1-5,TGTGCCAGCAGTTACGTGGGGGGATTCCAGCCCCAGCATTTT,CASSYVGGFQPQHF
TRBD1,TRBV7-9,.,TRBJ1-2,TGTGCCAGCAGCCCTCAGACAGGGTTGCATGGCTACACCTTC,CASSPQTGLHGYTF
.,TRBV3-1,many,TRBJ1-1,TGTGCCAGCAGCCAAGGGTGGGATGGGACTGAAGCTTTCTTT,CASSQGWDGTEAFF
.,TRBV5-5,.,TRBJ2-7,TGTGCCAGCAGCCAATCCGGGACACTCGAGCAGTACTTC,CASSQSGTLEQYF
.,TRBV6-2/TRBV6-3,.,TRBJ1-1,TGTGCCAGCAGTCCCCCTGGGGTAATCACTGAAGCTTTCTTT,CASSPPGVITEAFF
TRBD1,TRBV2,many,TRBJ2-2,TGTGCCAGCAGCCGGACAGGAGAACACACCGGGGAGCTGTTTTTT,CASSRTGEHTGELFF
.,TRBV7-9,many,TRBJ1-6,TGTGCCAGCAGCTCATTCCAGGATTCACCCCTCCACTTT,CASSSFQDSPLHF
TRBD1,TRBV6-1,.,TRBJ1-2,TGTGCCAGCAGTTTGGACAGGGGGTTATATGGCTACACCTTC,CASSLDRGLYGYTF
.,TRBV3-1,many,TRBJ2-3,TGTGCCAGCAGCCAGGGAGGTTGGACAGATACGCAGTATTTT,CASSQGGWTDTQYF
.,TRBV18,many,TRBJ2-1,TGTGCCAGCTCACTCCAACAGGGTAGCTCCTACAATGAGCAGTTCTTC,CASSLQQGSSYNEQFF
TRBD1,TRBV20-1,many,TRBJ1-5,TGCAGTGCTGGGACAGGGGGGTTGAACAATCAGCCCCAGCATTTT,CSAGTGGLNNQPQHF
.,TRBV4-1,.,TRBJ1-6,TGCGCCAGCAGCCAAGATTCGGTTGGGGGGTCACCCCTCCACTTT,CASSQDSVGGSPLHF
TRBD2,TRBV7-2,many,TRBJ2-1,TGTGCCATTCGACTAGCGGGTTACAATGAGCAGTTCTTC,CAIRLAGYNEQFF
.,TRBV7-8,few,TRBJ1-5,TGTGCCAGCAGCCGATCGGGAGTCAATCAGCCCCAGCATTTT,CASSRSGVNQPQHF
TRBD1,TRBV3-1,many,TRBJ2-3,TGTGCCAGCAGCCACCGGACAGGGGGCTTTACAGATACGCAGTATTTT,CASSHRTGGFTDTQYF
TRBD1,TRBV30,many,TRBJ1-4,TGTGCCTGGGACAGGGATGAAAAACTGTTTTTT,CAWDRDEKLFF
TRBD2,TRBV12-3/TRBV12-4,many,TRBJ2-1,TGTGCCAGCAGGCCAGGGCTCAGAGCGGGGTCCTACAATGAGCAGTTCTTC,CASRPGLRAGSYNEQFF
.,TRBV7-9,.,TRBJ1-4,TGTGCCAGCAGCTTTGCGGTATATGAAGAAAAACTGTTTTTT,CASSFAVYEEKLFF
TRBD2,TRBV5-1,many,TRBJ2-7,TGTGCCAGCAGCCTAGCCGGGACTAGCGGATACGAGCAGTACTTC,CASSLAGTSGYEQYF
TRBD2,TRBV7-9,few,TRBJ2-2,TGTGCCAGCAGCATCGGGACTAGCGGTTCTGACGGGGAGCTGTTTTTT,CASSIGTSGSDGELFF
.,TRBV20-1,.,TRBJ1-1,TGCAGTGCTAGAAAGGCAGGGTTCATGAACACTGAAGCTTTCTTT,CSARKAGFMNTEAFF
.,TRBV3-1,.,TRBJ1-2,TGTGCCAGCAGCCAATCCCCGTATGGCTACACCTTC,CASSQSPYGYTF
.,TRBV9,few,TRBJ2-7,TGTGCCAGCAGCGTAGGGGCAGGGAACTCCTACGAGCAGTACTTC,CASSVGAGNSYEQYF
.,TRBV20-1,many,TRBJ1-2,TGCAGTGCTAGATACAACGGGATCGATGGCTACACCTTC,CSARYNGIDGYTF
.,TRBV2,many,TRBJ1-1,TGTGCCAGCAGACACAGAGACATGAACACTGAAGCTTTCTTT,CASRHRDMNTEAFF
.,TRBV6-5,few,TRBJ2-7,TGTGCCAGCAGTTACTCGGGCGGTGGATCCTACGAGCAGTACTTC,CASSYSGGGSYEQYF
.,TRBV7-6,many,TRBJ2-1,TGTGCCAGCAGCTTTAGAGACAGTAACAATGAGCAGTTCTTC,CASSFRDSNNEQFF
.,TRBV12-3/TRBV12-4,many,TRBJ2-5,TGTGCCAGCAGCCTCGACTACCCAGATGGGACCCAGTACTTC,CASSLDYPDGTQYF
.,TRBV30,many,TRBJ1-1,TGTGCCTGGTCGTTCACCCCCTCTAACACTGAAGCTTTCTTT,CAWSFTPSNTEAFF
TRBD1,TRBV5-6,many,TRBJ1-1,TGTGCCAGCAGCTTGGGACAGGGGATGTTTGGGACTGAAGCTTTCTTT,CASSLGQGMFGTEAFF
.,TRBV9,.,TRBJ2-2,TGTGCCAGCAGCGTAGAAGGACCCCCGAACACCGGGGAGCTGTTTTTT,CASSVEGPPNTGELFF
.,TRBV3-1,many,TRBJ2-7,TGTGCCAGCAGCCCAACCGGGACCGGAGGCGAGCAGTACTTC,CASSPTGTGGEQYF
TRBD1,TRBV29-1,many,TRBJ1-2,TGCAGCGTGGTGGGACAGGATCCCTATGGCTACACCTTC,CSVVGQDPYGYTF
.,TRBV2,many,TRBJ2-7,TGTGCCAGCAGGGCTAGAATAAGCCCCTACGAGCAGTACTTC,CASRARISPYEQYF
TRBD1,TRBV29-1,.,TRBJ1-5,TGCAGCGTCCGCTTCACAGGGGTAAATCAGCCCCAGCATTTT,CSVRFTGVNQPQHF
.,TRBV6-1,many,TRBJ2-7,TGTGCCAGCAGACGACTAGGGGGTTCCAGCGGGTACTCCTACGAGCAGTACTTC,CASRRLGGSSGYSYEQYF
TRBD2,TRBV29-1,.,TRBJ2-3,TGCAGCGTTGGAATCCTAGCGGGGGCCGACACAGATACGCAGTATTTT,CSVGILAGADTDTQYF
.,TRBV6-2/TRBV6-3,.,TRBJ2-3,TGTGCCAGCAAGGGGGACTATAGCACAGATACGCAGTATTTT,CASKGDYSTDTQYF
TRBD1,TRBV5-1,.,TRBJ2-2,TGCGCCAGCAGCCGGGACAGGGTCACCGGGCAGCTGTTTTTT,CASSRDRVTGQLFF
.,TRBV20-1,few,TRBJ2-3,TGCACCGGGGAGGCTAGCACAGATACGCAGTATTTT,CTGEASTDTQYF
TRBD2,TRBV11-1,many,TRBJ2-3,TGTGCCAGCAGCTTAGTACTAGCGACAGATACGCAGTATTTT,CASSLVLATDTQYF
.,TRBV28,many,TRBJ1-5,TGTGCCAGTTGGGAGAGGCAGGGGCTGTATCAGCCCCAGCATTTT,CASWERQGLYQPQHF
.,TRBV11-2,many,TRBJ2-2,TGTGCCAGCTCTACCTGGGCAGGGGACACCGGGGAGCTGTTTTTT,CASSTWAGDTGELFF
.,TRBV15,few,TRBJ1-3,TGTGCCACCAGCAGAGATATTGGGCCTGGAAACACCATATATTTT,CATSRDIGPGNTIYF
TRBD1,TRBV20-1,few,TRBJ2-1,TGCAGTGCCACTCCGGGACAGAGCTCCTACAATGAGCAGTTCTTC,CSATPGQSSYNEQFF
.,TRBV5-1,.,TRBJ1-2,TGCGCCAGCAGCTTGGAATTCGGAGCTGGGGGCTACACCTTC,CASSLEFGAGGYTF
TRBD2,TRBV2,many,TRBJ2-4,TGTGCCAGCAGTGAAGCGCTTGCGGGAGAGGACATTCAGTACTTC,CASSEALAGEDIQYF
TRBD2,TRBV28,once,TRBJ2-1,TGTGCCAGCAGTTTAGGGGCTAGCGGGGAGAATGAGCAGTTCTTC,CASSLGASGENEQFF